This T cell receptor beta chain was captured by sequencing in a study of T cells after yellow fever vaccination. This clonotype was counted between two and nine times. V was trimmed by 4 bases and J by 0 bases, leaving 14 bases between them. This CDR3 has 16 amino acids. Germline V gives CDR1 LGHNA, CDR2 YNFKEQ. TCRdb passed the 5' RACE reads through MiXCR, listing each CDR3 protein once. The sample shows fewer than 350,000 distinct CDR3 sequences, 3.5% to 5% of them seen only once. The gene calls are TRBV4-2 and TRBJ2-3; TRBD2 might be the D (7 bases). The TCR comes from a man aged 18 to 29 who received the YFV17D yellow fever vaccine. The material was PBMCs, obtained 15 days after the yellow fever booster vaccination. CDR3 nucleotide sequence: TGTGCCAGCAGCCGATCGGCGGGGGCCAGCACAGATACGCAGTATTTT. Protein sequence: CASSRSAGASTDTQYF.